The entry below describes one T cell receptor (beta chain). Trimming left V 10 bases short and J 2 bases short, with 17 bases between. The CDR3 consists of 14 residues. Looked up from germline, CDR1 is MNHEY and CDR2 is SVGAGI. In the authors' methods: From reference gene primer amplification, estimates of nucleated cell counts were derived. TCRdb's copy holds only in-frame clones and misses some; the assay was immunoSEQ multiplex PCR. D and trimming were read from the DNA, whereas the V and J calls and clone size are those reported in that table. The data hold over 130,000 clones, with approximately 83% observed a single time. These data originate in a study of blood T cell repertoires in COVID-19. Study-wide context: The study drew acute and convalescent COVID-19 samples from the United States, Italy and Spain. The cDNA or gDNA used as material had been derived from T cells, B-cell-depleted T cells, or PBMCs.

Sequencing used peripheral blood. The chain recombines TRBV6-5 with TRBJ1-2; tentative D call: TRBD1 (6 bases). The TCR originated in an older woman with acute or convalescent COVID-19. The CDR3 region has the DNA TGTGCCACCCTGACAATGCAGGGGAACTATGGCTACACCTTC. Its translation: CATLTMQGNYGYTF.